Listed below are T cell receptor beta chains from one sample, sequenced in a study of control samples from healthy donors and cancer patients. Profiling relied on immunoSEQ multiplex PCR, and the TCRdb table lists in-frame clones only, not all of them. The table shows roughly 120,000 clones, with more than 85% occurring only once. The sample was PBMCs. These TCRs come from a man aged 45-60 years with head and neck cancer. Both conserved end residues are part of each CDR3. Fields, in order: V gene, clone size, D gene, J gene, CDR3 DNA, CDR3 protein. A D gene is named only where the DNA matches it firmly. Size is stated for part of the rows, as once, few or many counts, or as a class when the clone is expanded.

TRBV4-1,-,-,TRBJ2-3,TGCGCCAGCAGCCCCGCGGGTGCGAGGGCAGATACGCAGTATTTT,CASSPAGARADTQYF
TRBV11-1,-,-,TRBJ1-2,TGTGCCAGCAGCCCAGTTGAGGGGGGATACTATGGCTACACCTTC,CASSPVEGGYYGYTF
TRBV2,-,TRBD2,TRBJ2-1,TGTGCCAGCCGTCTCACTAGCGGGGGTCTACAGCAGTTCTTC,CASRLTSGGLQQFF
TRBV6-5,-,-,TRBJ1-2,TGTGCCAGCAGGCAGCAGGGGAGAAACTATGGCTACACCTTC,CASRQQGRNYGYTF
TRBV4-3,-,TRBD1,TRBJ1-1,TGCGCCAGCAGCACCCGAGGGGGACAGGGGATTAAAAGTGAAGCTTTCTTT,CASSTRGGQGIKSEAFF
TRBV7-9,-,-,TRBJ2-5,TGTGCCAGCAGCTTAGGAAGGGCCGGGGGGCCGAGAGAGACCCAGTACTTC,CASSLGRAGGPRETQYF
TRBV6-5,-,-,TRBJ2-2,TGTGCCAGCAGGAGAAAACCGAACACCGGGGAGCTGTTTTTT,CASRRKPNTGELFF
TRBV9,-,-,TRBJ2-1,TGTGCCAGCAGCCCCGGGGTGGGAGAGCAGTTCTTC,CASSPGVGEQFF
TRBV7-9,-,-,TRBJ2-7,TGTGCCAGCAGCTCTGAGGTGGGGGAGCAGTACTTC,CASSSEVGEQYF
TRBV5-1,-,TRBD1,TRBJ2-2,TGCGCCAGCAGCTTGGGAGACAGGGGCTCCGGGGAGCTGTTTTTT,CASSLGDRGSGELFF
TRBV24-1,-,TRBD1,TRBJ2-1,TGTGCCACTGGGACAGGGAATATCGATGAGCAGTTCTTC,CATGTGNIDEQFF
TRBV7-2,once,-,TRBJ1-1,TGTGCAATACCGGGGGAGGGGACTGAAGCTTTCTTT,CAIPGEGTEAFF
TRBV30,few,TRBD2,TRBJ2-2,TGTGCCTGGATGCGAGTAGCGGGTGCCACTGGGGAGCTGTTTTTT,CAWMRVAGATGELFF
TRBV12-3/TRBV12-4,-,-,TRBJ2-7,TGTGCCAGCAGTAGGGACGGCATCTACGAGCAGTACTTC,CASSRDGIYEQYF
TRBV5-1,once,TRBD1,TRBJ1-1,TGCGCCAGCAGCTTGAACGGCCTCTATCAGGGGGGGAACACTGAAGCTTTCTTT,CASSLNGLYQGGNTEAFF
TRBV25-1,-,-,TRBJ1-5,TGTGCCAGCAGCGTACCAACCGCGGCCCAGCATTTT,CASSVPTAAQHF
TRBV5-1,-,TRBD1,TRBJ1-4,TGCGCCAGCAGCGTACGGGACAGGGAAAAACTGTTTTTT,CASSVRDREKLFF
TRBV6-5,-,-,TRBJ2-5,TGTGCCAGCAGTTTACCGGGGGAGGAGACCCAGTACTTC,CASSLPGEETQYF
TRBV18,-,-,TRBJ1-5,TGTGCCAGCTCACCAGGAAAGATCGGGAATCAGCCCCAGCATTTT,CASSPGKIGNQPQHF
TRBV20-1,-,-,TRBJ1-2,TGCAGTGCTAGTCTCGGACAGTATGGCTACACCTTC,CSASLGQYGYTF
TRBV14,-,-,TRBJ1-5,TGTGCCAGCAGCCAAGGGACAGAGAATCAGCCCCAGCATTTT,CASSQGTENQPQHF
TRBV30,-,-,TRBJ2-5,TGTGCCTGGAGTGGGGGGGGCTGGGAGACCCAGTACTTC,CAWSGGGWETQYF
TRBV28,-,-,TRBJ1-3,TGTGCCAGCAGTTCCCCAGGCAACTCTGGAAACACCATATATTTT,CASSSPGNSGNTIYF
TRBV24-1,-,-,TRBJ2-1,TGTGCCACCAGTGATCCCCCCCTACTGGAGCAGTTCTTC,CATSDPPLLEQFF
TRBV4-3,-,-,TRBJ2-2,TGCGCCAGCAGCCAAGAATGGTCCGTAGGTACCGGGGAGCTGTTTTTT,CASSQEWSVGTGELFF
TRBV7-9,-,-,TRBJ2-2,TGTGCCAGCAGCTCCCCCCTCCGGGGCGCCGGGGAGCTGTTTTTT,CASSSPLRGAGELFF
TRBV4-2,-,TRBD1,TRBJ1-1,TGTGCCAGCAGCCTTCGGACAGGGGGCTCCACTGAAGCTTTCTTT,CASSLRTGGSTEAFF
TRBV4-1,-,-,TRBJ1-1,TGCGCCAGCAGCCAAGATCTACTCCTGGTAGGGGGAGCTTTCTTT,CASSQDLLLVGGAFF
TRBV28,-,TRBD2,TRBJ2-5,TGTGCCAGCAGCGGAGAGCGGGGGGGTTACCAAGAGACCCAGTACTTC,CASSGERGGYQETQYF
TRBV7-2,-,-,TRBJ1-6,TGTGCCAGCAGCATCCGATGGGAAGAGGGTGGGAATTCACCCCTCCACTTT,CASSIRWEEGGNSPLHF
TRBV19,once,-,TRBJ1-1,TGTGCCAGTAGTATAGTAGGCCCCGGGCCTGAAGCTTTCTTT,CASSIVGPGPEAFF
TRBV18,-,TRBD1,TRBJ2-2,TGTGCCAGCTCACCATTAGGGACAGAAAACACCGGGGAGCTGTTTTTT,CASSPLGTENTGELFF
TRBV2,-,-,TRBJ2-7,TGTGCCGGAGGACAGAGCTACGAGCAGTACTTC,CAGGQSYEQYF
TRBV28,-,-,TRBJ1-5,TGTGCCAGCAACTGGGGGATTGGTAATCAGCCCCAGCATTTT,CASNWGIGNQPQHF
TRBV28,-,TRBD1,TRBJ1-1,TGTGCCAGCAGTCCACCCACAGGGGCGAAAGCTTTCTTT,CASSPPTGAKAFF
TRBV24-1,-,TRBD2,TRBJ2-1,TGTGCCACCAGTTTAGGAAGCGGGGGGGGTTACAATGAGCAGTTCTTC,CATSLGSGGGYNEQFF
TRBV9,-,-,TRBJ2-3,TGTGCCAGCAGCGTAGCGACAGATACGCAGTATTTT,CASSVATDTQYF
TRBV7-2,few,-,TRBJ1-1,TGTGCCAGCAGCTTAGCAACCGCGAACACTGAAGCTTTCTTT,CASSLATANTEAFF
TRBV19,-,TRBD1,TRBJ2-5,TGTGCCAGTAGTCCTAACAACAGGGGGCATCGGAAGACCCAGTACTTC,CASSPNNRGHRKTQYF
TRBV18,-,TRBD1,TRBJ1-1,TGTGCCAGCTCACCCCCAGGGTTAGGACAGGGCCAAACTGAAGCTTTCTTT,CASSPPGLGQGQTEAFF
TRBV28,-,-,TRBJ2-7,TGTGCCAGCAGTTTGGTGTCCTACGAGCAGTACTTC,CASSLVSYEQYF
TRBV7-2,-,-,TRBJ1-1,TGTGCCAGCAGCTTAAGTACGGGTGCGAGGACTGAAGCTTTCTTT,CASSLSTGARTEAFF
TRBV27,once,TRBD1,TRBJ1-6,TGTGCCAGCAGTTTACTAGGGACAGGTCTTAATTCACCCCTCCACTTT,CASSLLGTGLNSPLHF
TRBV19,-,-,TRBJ2-2,TGTGCCAGTAGTCGGACAGAGGTCAACACCGGGGAGCTGTTTTTT,CASSRTEVNTGELFF
TRBV7-3,once,-,TRBJ2-1,TGTGCCAGCAGCGTCAACAGGGCCACCTACAATGAGCAGTTCTTC,CASSVNRATYNEQFF
TRBV4-3,once,-,TRBJ2-1,TGCGCCAGCAGCCAAGGGGTTCGTGGACCTGGGGGATATGAGCAGTTCTTC,CASSQGVRGPGGYEQFF
TRBV7-2,-,-,TRBJ2-2,TGTGCCAGCAGCCGGGGTGTCATCCCGGCCGGGGAGCTGTTTTTT,CASSRGVIPAGELFF
TRBV28,-,-,TRBJ2-2,TGTGCCAGCGGCCGGGACTCCCAGTTGCCCGGGGAGCTGTTTTTT,CASGRDSQLPGELFF
TRBV3-1/TRBV3-2,-,-,TRBJ2-1,TGTGCCAGCAGTCGAAAGGGGGGGGGATACAATGAGCAGTTCTTC,CASSRKGGGYNEQFF
TRBV21-1,-,-,TRBJ2-7,TGTGCCAGCAGCAAAGCAAGCAGCGGGGGGGCCGGGGAGCAGTACTTC,CASSKASSGGAGEQYF
TRBV19,many,-,TRBJ1-1,TGTGCGACGAGGGCAGGGGTCTACGCTTTCTTT,CATRAGVYAFF
TRBV6-5,-,-,TRBJ1-2,TGTGCCAGCAGTTACTCGGGCAATTATGGCTACACCTTC,CASSYSGNYGYTF
TRBV5-6,-,-,TRBJ1-2,TGTGCCAGCAGCTTGGGTAGGAATAACTATGGCTACACCTTC,CASSLGRNNYGYTF
TRBV28,-,-,TRBJ1-2,TGTGCCAGCAGTTCCCAGGGGATATATGGCTACACCTTC,CASSSQGIYGYTF
TRBV9,-,-,TRBJ2-7,TGTGCCAGCAGCCTGGGGCTAGAGACCTACGAGCAGTACTTC,CASSLGLETYEQYF
TRBV25-1,once,-,TRBJ2-2,TGTGCCAGCAGTGATACCGGGGAGCTGTTTTTT,CASSDTGELFF
TRBV5-4,-,-,TRBJ1-2,TGTGCCAGCAGCTTAAAGACGGGGAACTATGGCTACACCTTC,CASSLKTGNYGYTF
TRBV18,-,TRBD1,TRBJ1-1,TGTGCCAGTTCTAGGGGGCGAGACACTGAAGCTTTCTTT,CASSRGRDTEAFF
TRBV4-1,-,TRBD1,TRBJ1-4,TGCGCCAGCAGCCAAGAAGGGACAGAGAATGAAAAACTGTTTTTT,CASSQEGTENEKLFF
TRBV27,-,TRBD1,TRBJ2-2,TGTGCCAGCAGGCTGGGGGACAGGAACACCGGGGAGCTGTTTTTT,CASRLGDRNTGELFF